Given below is one T cell receptor beta chain in context. It lacks a known antigen. Per-nucleotide qualities are absent, and no much larger clonotype sits a single base away. The data originate from a study of beta chain features in type 1 diabetes listed by TCRdb under 2018. Concerning the study at large: No differences in mean age, gender distribution, total cell number or subset yield were found between patients and healthy donors. Across all samples, 107,917,701 sorted cells were examined, and cell number per subset correlated strongly with RNA yield. The study compared TCRB repertoires of sorted circulating CD4+ T cell subsets between recently diagnosed type 1 diabetes patients and matched healthy donors. Regulatory and stem cell-like memory subsets were isolated from only 8 patients and about 8 healthy donors, whereas naive and central memory subsets came from all 30 or so donors.

Findings and caveats that apply to the study as a whole: Naive, central memory and regulatory TCRB repertoires appeared to be more similar among patients than among healthy donors. Only small numbers of individuals were included in the HLA sub-analyses, which left unresolved whether HLA type had any influence on TCRB rearrangement. Shorter templates might have been favored by PCR, but patient and control samples were amplified and corrected together, so both groups would have been affected equally by any skew. Patients with type 1 diabetes made fewer insertions and deleted more nucleotides at VDJ recombination sites, implying thymic rearrangement abnormalities. A moderate but significant shortening of TCRB CDR3 length was observed in type 1 diabetes patients in all four CD4+ subsets. Because cDNA was sequenced instead of genomic DNA, highly expressing activated cells could be over-represented, though the groups showed no difference in activation or CD3 levels.

CDR1 and CDR2, per the germline V gene, are LGHNA and YNFKEQ. Deletion took 4 bases off V and 2 bases off J, with a span of 13 bases between the germline ends. The CDR3 starts with the cysteine, ends with the phenylalanine, and has 15 residues. Only CDR3 DNA is held: 45 bases, read in frame from base 1. The High Capacity cDNA Reverse Transcription Kit was used to reverse transcribe all of the isolated RNA, meaning that expressed TCRB transcripts were what got sequenced. Deep immunoSEQ sequencing was performed on naive, central memory and regulatory T cell samples, with an average of around 3.4 million total reads per sample. Sorted cells were lysed in RLT buffer, and RNA was extracted using DNase-treated RNeasy Micro or Mini kits according to cell number. To prevent cross-contamination, every cell subset was processed on its own, while patient and healthy donor samples were processed together. The immunoSEQ multiplex PCR was used to amplify TCRB sequences from cDNA, generating 87-bp fragments that spanned the CDR3 region. Sequencing of the amplicons was done on the Illumina HiSeq platform. The source study handled its data this way. PCR bias was computationally corrected using synthetic template baselines, reads within Hamming distance 2 were collapsed, and singletons that could not be merged were discarded. Reads were aligned against IMGT to assign V, D and J genes, CDR3 length and insertions or deletions at six rearrangement sites. Within each subset, clonotype counts were normalized to sorted cell number, after which true diversity and Gini coefficients were computed with the tcR R package. Repertoire sharing was quantified using the overlap coefficient calculated on TCRB nucleotide sequences. Out-of-frame TCRB sequences from naive cells were analyzed as a proxy for the pre-selection repertoire. Not all clones reach the TCRdb copy of this immuneACCESS table, which keeps in-frame sequences only. Checked studies attribute under half of the gap to unresolved V genes and leave the rest unexplained. V, J and clone size derive from that table, while D and trimming were established from the DNA sequence. A total of under 300,000 clones appear in this sample, approximately 11% of them only once. The ten top clones hold around 0.017% of the sample.

A single peripheral blood draw of around 100 mL on average was collected from each donor into heparinised tubes. Using a panel that included CD45RO, CCR7, CD25, CD127, CD95 and CD27, naive, central memory, regulatory and stem cell-like memory CD4+ T cells were sorted on a BD FACSAria II. All sorted populations exceeded 95% purity. Right away, PBMCs were isolated by Lymphoprep density gradient centrifugation and were stained directly, with no culture step. So that batch effects would be minimized, each experiment stained and sorted samples in pairs, pairing one healthy donor with one patient. The TCR was taken from a man aged 25-45 years with type 1 diabetes. The chain is assembled from TRBV4-2 and TRBJ2-3; the D region possibly corresponds to TRBD2 (5 bases align). The sequenced material came from naive CD4+ T cells from blood. The meaning of the sample's cell subset or site label: true naive CD4+ T cells. DNA sequence: TGTGCCAGCAGCCCCAACCCGACTAACACAGATACGCAGTATTTT. This gives the protein CASSPNPTNTDTQYF.